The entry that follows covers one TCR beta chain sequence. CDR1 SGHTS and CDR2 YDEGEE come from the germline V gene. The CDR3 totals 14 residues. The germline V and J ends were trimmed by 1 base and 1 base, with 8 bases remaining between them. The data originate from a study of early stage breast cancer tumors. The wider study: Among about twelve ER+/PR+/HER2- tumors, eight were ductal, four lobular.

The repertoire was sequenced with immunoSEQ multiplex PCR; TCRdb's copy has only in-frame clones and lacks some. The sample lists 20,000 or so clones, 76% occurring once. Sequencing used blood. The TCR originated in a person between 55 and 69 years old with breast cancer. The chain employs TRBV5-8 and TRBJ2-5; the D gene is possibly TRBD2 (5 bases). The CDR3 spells CASSLYRGQETQYF. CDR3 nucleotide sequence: TGTGCCAGCAGCTTGTACCGGGGCCAAGAGACCCAGTACTTC.